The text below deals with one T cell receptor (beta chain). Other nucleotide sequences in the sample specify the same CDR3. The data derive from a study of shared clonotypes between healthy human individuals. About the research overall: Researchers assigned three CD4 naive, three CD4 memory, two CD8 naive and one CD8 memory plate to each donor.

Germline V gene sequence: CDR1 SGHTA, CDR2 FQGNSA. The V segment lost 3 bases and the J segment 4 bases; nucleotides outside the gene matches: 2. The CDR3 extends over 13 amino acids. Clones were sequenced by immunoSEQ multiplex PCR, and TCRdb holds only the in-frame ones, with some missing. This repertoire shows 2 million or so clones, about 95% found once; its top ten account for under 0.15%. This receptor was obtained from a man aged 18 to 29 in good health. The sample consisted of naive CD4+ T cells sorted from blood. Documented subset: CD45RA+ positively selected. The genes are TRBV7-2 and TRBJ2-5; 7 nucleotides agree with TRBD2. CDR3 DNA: TGTGCCAGCAGCTTTGGCGGGAGAGAGACCCAGTACTTC. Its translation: CASSFGGRETQYF.